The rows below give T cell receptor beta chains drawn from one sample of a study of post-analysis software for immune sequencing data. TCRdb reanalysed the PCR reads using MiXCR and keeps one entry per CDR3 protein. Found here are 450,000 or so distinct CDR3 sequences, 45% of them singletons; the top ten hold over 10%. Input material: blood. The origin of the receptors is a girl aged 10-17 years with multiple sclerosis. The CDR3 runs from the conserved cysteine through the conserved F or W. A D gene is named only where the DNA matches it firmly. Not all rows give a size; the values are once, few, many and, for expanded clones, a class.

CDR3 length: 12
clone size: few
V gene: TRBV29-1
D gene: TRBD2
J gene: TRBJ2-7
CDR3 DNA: TGCAGCGTTCCCACTAGCGGTTACGAGCAGTACTTC
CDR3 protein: CSVPTSGYEQYF

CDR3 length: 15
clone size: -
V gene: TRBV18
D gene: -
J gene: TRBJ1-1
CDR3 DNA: TGTGCCAGCTCACCGCTGGAAACGGAGAACACTGAAGCTTTCTTT
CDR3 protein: CASSPLETENTEAFF

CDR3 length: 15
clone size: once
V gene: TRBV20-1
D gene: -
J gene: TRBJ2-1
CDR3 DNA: TGCAGTGCTCCACGGCCAGGGTGGACCTACAATGAGCAGTTCTTC
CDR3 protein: CSAPRPGWTYNEQFF

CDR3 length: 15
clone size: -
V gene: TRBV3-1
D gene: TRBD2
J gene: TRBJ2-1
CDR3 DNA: TGTGCCAGCAGCCCGGGAGGGGGGTGGAAAAGTGAGCAGTTCTTC
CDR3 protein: CASSPGGGWKSEQFF

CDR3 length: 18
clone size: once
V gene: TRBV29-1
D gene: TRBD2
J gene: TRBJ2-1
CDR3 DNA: TGCAGCGTTGGAGGGCTAGCGGGTCAGAAGGTCCTGGACAATGAGCAGTTCTTC
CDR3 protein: CSVGGLAGQKVLDNEQFF

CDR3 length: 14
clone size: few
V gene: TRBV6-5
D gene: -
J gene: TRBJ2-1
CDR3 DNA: TGTGCCAGCAGAATAGGGAGCTCCTACAATGAGCAGTTCTTC
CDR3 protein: CASRIGSSYNEQFF

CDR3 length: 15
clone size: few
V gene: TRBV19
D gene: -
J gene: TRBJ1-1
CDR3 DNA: TGTGCCAGTAGTACGGGGACGGTCGGGGCCTACGGAGCTTTCTTT
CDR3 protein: CASSTGTVGAYGAFF

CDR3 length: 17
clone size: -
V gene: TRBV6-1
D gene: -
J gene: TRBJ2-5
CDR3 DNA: TGTGCCAGCAGCTTCCTAGGGACCGGGAGTGTTCGAGAGACCCAGTACTTC
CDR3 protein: CASSFLGTGSVRETQYF

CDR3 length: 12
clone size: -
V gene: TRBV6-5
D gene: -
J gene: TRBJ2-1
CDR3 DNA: TGTGCCAGCAGTTACCCTGGGACAGAGCAGTTCTTC
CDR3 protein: CASSYPGTEQFF

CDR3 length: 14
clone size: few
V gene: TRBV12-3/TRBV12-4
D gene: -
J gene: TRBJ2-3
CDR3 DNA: TGTGCCACCTTTGGCGGCGGACCCACAGATACGCAGTATTTT
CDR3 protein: CATFGGGPTDTQYF

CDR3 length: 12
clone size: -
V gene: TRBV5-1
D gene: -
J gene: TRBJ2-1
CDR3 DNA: TGCGCCAGCAGCTTCCTAGTCAATGAGCAGTTCTTC
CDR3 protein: CASSFLVNEQFF

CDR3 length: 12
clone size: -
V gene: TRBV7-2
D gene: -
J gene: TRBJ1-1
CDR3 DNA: TGTGCTTGGCGGCACCCGAACACTGAAGCTTTCTTT
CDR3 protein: CAWRHPNTEAFF

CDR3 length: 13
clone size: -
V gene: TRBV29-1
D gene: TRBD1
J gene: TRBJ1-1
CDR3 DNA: TGCAGCGCCGTACAGGGGATGAACACTGAAGCTTTCTTT
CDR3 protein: CSAVQGMNTEAFF

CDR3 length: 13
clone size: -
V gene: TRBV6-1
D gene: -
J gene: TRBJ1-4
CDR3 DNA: TGTGCCATCCTCAGGGCCATCGGTGAAAAACTGTTTTTT
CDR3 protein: CAILRAIGEKLFF

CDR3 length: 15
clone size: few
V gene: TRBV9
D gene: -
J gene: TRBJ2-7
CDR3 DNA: TGTGCCAGCAGCGTAGGCCTAGGTATTTCCTACGAGCAGTACTTC
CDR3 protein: CASSVGLGISYEQYF

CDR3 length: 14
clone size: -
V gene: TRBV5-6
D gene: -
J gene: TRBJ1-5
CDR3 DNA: TGTGCCAGCAGACTTCAGGGGAAGGGCCAGCCCCAGCATTTT
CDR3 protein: CASRLQGKGQPQHF

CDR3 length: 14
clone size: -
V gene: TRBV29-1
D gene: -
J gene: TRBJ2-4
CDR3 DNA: TGCAGCGTTGGCCAACAGGGGGGGGCAAACATTCAGTACTTC
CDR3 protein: CSVGQQGGANIQYF

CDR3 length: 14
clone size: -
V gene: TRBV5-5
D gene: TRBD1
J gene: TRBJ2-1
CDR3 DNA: TGTGCCAGCACCCTGGGACAGGGGGCTACTGAGCAGTTCTTC
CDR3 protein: CASTLGQGATEQFF

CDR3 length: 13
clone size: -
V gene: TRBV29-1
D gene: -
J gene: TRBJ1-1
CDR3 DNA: TGCAGCGTTAAGAAGGTGCGAGACACTGAAGCTTTCTTT
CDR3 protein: CSVKKVRDTEAFF

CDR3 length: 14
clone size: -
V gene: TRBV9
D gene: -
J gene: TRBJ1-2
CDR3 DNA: TGTGCCAGCAGCGGAGGAGGAGGTCGAGGCGGCTACACCTTC
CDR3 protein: CASSGGGGRGGYTF

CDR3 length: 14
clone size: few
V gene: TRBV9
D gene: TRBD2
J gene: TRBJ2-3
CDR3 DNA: TGTGCCAGCAGCGTAGTAGCGGGAGAGGATACGCAGTATTTT
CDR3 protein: CASSVVAGEDTQYF

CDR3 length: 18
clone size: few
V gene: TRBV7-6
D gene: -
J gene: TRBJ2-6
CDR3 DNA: TGTGCCAGCAGCCCGCTACGAAGGACGGTATCTGGGGCCAACGTCCTGACTTTC
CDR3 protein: CASSPLRRTVSGANVLTF

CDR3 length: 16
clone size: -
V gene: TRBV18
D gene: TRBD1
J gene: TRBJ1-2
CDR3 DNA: TGTGCCAGCTCACCACCCGGAGACAGGGGGATTGGTGGCTACACCTTC
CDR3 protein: CASSPPGDRGIGGYTF